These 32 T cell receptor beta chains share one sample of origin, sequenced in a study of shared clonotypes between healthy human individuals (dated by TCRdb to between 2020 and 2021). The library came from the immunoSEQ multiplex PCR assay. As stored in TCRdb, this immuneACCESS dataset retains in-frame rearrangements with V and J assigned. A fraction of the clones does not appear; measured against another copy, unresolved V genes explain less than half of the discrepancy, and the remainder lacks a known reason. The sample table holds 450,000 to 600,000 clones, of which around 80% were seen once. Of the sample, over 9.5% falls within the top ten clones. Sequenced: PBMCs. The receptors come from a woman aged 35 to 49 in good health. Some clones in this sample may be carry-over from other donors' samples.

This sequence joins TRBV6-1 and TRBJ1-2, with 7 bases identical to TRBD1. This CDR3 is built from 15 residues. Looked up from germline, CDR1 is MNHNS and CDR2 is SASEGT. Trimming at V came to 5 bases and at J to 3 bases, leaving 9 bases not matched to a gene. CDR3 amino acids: CASSPMTGTDYGYTF. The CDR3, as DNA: TGTGCCAGCAGTCCTATGACAGGGACGGACTATGGCTACACCTTC.

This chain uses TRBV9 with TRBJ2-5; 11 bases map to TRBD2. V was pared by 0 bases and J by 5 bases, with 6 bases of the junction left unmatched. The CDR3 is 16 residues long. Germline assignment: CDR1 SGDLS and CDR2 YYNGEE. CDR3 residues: CASSVATSGSRETQYF. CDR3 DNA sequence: TGTGCCAGCAGCGTAGCTACTAGCGGGAGTCGGGAGACCCAGTACTTC.

The CDR3 sequence: CASSSTEYEQFF. The CDR3 DNA is TGTGCCAGCAGCTCCACTGAGTATGAGCAGTTCTTC. The chain links TRBV11-3 to TRBJ2-1; D gene uncertain. The CDR3 spans 12 residues. Per germline, CDR1 SGHNT and CDR2 YENEEA. V was shortened by 4 bases and J by 8 bases, with 9 bases between the two germline ends.

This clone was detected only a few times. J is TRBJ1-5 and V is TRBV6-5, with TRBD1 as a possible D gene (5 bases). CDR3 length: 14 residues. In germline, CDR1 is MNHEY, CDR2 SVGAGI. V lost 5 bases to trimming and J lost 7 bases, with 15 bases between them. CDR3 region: CASSTTGAEQPQHF. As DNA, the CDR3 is TGTGCCAGCAGTACCACCGGGGCGGAACAGCCCCAGCATTTT.

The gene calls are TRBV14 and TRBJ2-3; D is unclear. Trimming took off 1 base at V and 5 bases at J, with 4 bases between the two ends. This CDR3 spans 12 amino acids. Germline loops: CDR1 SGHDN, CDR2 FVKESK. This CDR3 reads CASSQGRDTQYF. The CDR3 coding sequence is TGTGCCAGCAGCCAAGGTAGAGATACGCAGTATTTT.

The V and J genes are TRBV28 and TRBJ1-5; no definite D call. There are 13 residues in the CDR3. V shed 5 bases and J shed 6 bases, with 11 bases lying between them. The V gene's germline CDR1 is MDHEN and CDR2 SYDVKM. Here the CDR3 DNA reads TGTGCCAGCAGTCCCCAATGGGGTCAGCCCCAGCATTTT. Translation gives CASSPQWGQPQHF.

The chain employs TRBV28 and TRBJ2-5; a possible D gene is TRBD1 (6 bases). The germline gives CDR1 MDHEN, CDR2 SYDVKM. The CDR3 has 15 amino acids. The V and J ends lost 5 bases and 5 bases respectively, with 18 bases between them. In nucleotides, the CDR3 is TGTGCCAGCAGTACCTTCGGGACAAGCAGGGAGACCCAGTACTTC. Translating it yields CASSTFGTSRETQYF.

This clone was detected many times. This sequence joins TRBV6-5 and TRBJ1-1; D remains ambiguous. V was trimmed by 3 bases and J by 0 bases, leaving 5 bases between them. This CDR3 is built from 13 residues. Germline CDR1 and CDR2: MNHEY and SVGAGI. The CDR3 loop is CASSYIMNTEAFF. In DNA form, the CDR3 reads TGTGCCAGCAGTTATATTATGAACACTGAAGCTTTCTTT.

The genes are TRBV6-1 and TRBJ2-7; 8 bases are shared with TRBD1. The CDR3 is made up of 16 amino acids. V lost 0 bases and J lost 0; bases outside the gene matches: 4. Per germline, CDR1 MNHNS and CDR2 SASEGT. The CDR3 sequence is CASSEARTGSSYEQYF. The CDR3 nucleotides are TGTGCCAGCAGTGAAGCACGGACAGGGAGCTCCTACGAGCAGTACTTC.

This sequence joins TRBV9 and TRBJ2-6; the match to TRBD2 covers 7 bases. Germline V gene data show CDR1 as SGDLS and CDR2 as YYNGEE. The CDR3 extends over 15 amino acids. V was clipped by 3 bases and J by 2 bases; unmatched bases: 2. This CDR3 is CASSGGRAGANVLTF. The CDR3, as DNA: TGTGCCAGCAGCGGCGGGAGAGCTGGGGCCAACGTCCTGACTTTC.

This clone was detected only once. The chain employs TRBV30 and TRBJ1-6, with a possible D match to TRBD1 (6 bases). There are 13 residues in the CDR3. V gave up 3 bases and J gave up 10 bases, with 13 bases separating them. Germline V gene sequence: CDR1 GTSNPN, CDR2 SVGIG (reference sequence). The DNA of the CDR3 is TGTGCCTGGAGAAACACAGGGAACTCACCCCTCCACTTT. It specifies CAWRNTGNSPLHF.

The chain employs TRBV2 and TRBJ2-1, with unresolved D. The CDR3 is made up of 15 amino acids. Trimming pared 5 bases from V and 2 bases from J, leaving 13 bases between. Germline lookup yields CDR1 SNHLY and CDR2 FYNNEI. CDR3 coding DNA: TGTGCCAGCAGTCGGAGTGGCGCTCCCTACAATGAGCAGTTCTTC. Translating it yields CASSRSGAPYNEQFF.

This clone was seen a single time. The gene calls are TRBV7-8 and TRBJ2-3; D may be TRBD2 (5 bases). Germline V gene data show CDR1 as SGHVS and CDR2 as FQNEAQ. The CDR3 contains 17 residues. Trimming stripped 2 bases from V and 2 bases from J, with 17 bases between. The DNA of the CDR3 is TGTGCCAGCAGCTTAAAGGGTGGTAGCGCAAACACAGATACGCAGTATTTT. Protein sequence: CASSLKGGSANTDTQYF. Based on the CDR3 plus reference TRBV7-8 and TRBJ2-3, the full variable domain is GAGVSQSPRYKVAKRGQDVALRCDPISGHVSLFWYQQALGQGPEFLTYFQNEAQLDKSGLPSDRFFAERPEGSVSTLKIQRTQQEDSAVYLCASSLKGGSANTDTQYFGPGTRLTVL.

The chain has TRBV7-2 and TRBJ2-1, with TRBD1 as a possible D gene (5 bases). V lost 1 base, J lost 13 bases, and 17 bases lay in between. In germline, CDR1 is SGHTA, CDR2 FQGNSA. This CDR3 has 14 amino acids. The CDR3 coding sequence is TGTGCCAGCAGCTTAGGGGCAGGGTCTCCCCTTCAGTTCTTC. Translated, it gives CASSLGAGSPLQFF.

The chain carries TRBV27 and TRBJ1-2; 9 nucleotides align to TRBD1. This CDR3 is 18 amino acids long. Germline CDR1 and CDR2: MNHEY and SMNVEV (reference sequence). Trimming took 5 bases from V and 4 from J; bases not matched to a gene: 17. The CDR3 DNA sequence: TGTGCCAGCAGTGCCCAAGTCCCACTACAGGGGGCGGGCTATGGCTACACCTTC. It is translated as CASSAQVPLQGAGYGYTF.

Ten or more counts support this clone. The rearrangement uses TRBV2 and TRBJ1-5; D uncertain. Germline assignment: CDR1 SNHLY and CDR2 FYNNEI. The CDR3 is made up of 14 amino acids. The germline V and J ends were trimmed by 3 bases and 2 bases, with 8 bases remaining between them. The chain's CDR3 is CASSERHRNQPQHF. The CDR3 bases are TGTGCCAGCAGTGAGCGACACCGCAATCAGCCCCAGCATTTT.

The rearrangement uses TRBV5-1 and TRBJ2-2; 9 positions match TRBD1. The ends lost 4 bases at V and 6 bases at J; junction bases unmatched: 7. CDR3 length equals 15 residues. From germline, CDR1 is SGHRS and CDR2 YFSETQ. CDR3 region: CASSPGTGLAGELFF. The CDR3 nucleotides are TGCGCCAGCAGCCCCGGGACAGGGTTGGCCGGGGAGCTGTTTTTT.

CDR3 in amino acids: CASSLSLAGGSYNEQFF. CDR3 coding DNA: TGCGCCAGCAGCTTATCACTAGCGGGAGGGTCCTACAATGAGCAGTTCTTC. The chain combines TRBV5-1 with TRBJ2-1, with 13 bases lining up with TRBD2. The CDR3 runs to 17 residues. The germline V gene has CDR1 SGHRS and CDR2 YFSETQ. With 2 bases clipped from V and 1 base from J, the junction kept 3 bases outside the gene matches.

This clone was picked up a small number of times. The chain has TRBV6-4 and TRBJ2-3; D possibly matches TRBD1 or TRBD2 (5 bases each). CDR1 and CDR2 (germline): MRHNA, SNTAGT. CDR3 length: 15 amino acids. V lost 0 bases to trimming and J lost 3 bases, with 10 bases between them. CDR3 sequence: CASSDSGGGTDTQYF. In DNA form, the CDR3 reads TGTGCCAGCAGTGACTCGGGTGGGGGAACAGATACGCAGTATTTT.

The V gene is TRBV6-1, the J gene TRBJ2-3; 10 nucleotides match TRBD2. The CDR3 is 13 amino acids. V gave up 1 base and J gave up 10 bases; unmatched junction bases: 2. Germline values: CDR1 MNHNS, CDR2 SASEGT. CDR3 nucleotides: TGTGCCAGCAGTGAAGGTGGACTAGCGGCGCAGTATTTT. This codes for CASSEGGLAAQYF.

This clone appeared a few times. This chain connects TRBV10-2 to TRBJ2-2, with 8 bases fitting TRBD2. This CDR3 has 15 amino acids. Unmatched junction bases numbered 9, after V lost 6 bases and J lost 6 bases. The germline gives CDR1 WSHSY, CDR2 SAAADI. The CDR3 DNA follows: TGCGCCAGCAGAAAGCGGGAGCACGCGGCCGGGGAGCTGTTTTTT. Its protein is CASRKREHAAGELFF.

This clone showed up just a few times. CDR3 protein: CASSNRRGPSNQPQHF. In DNA form, the CDR3 reads TGTGCCAGTAGTAACCGCAGGGGCCCTAGCAATCAGCCCCAGCATTTT. The chain combines TRBV19 with TRBJ1-5; D perhaps matches TRBD1 (6 bases). Trimming removed 4 bases at V and 0 bases at J, with 13 bases between. This CDR3 is 16 amino acids long. Germline-derived CDR1 and CDR2 are LNHDA and SQIVND (reference sequence).

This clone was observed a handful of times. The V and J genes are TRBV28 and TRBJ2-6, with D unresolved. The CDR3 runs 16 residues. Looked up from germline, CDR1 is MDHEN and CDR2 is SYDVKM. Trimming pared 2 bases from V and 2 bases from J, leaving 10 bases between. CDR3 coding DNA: TGTGCCAGCAGTTTAGGGCCCATAACTGGGGCCAACGTCCTGACTTTC. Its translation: CASSLGPITGANVLTF. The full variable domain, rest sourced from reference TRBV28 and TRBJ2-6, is DVKVTQSSRYLVKRTGEKVFLECVQDMDHENMFWYRQDPGLGLRLIYFSYDVKMKEKGDIPEGYSVSREKKERFSLILESASTNQTSMYLCASSLGPITGANVLTFGAGSRLTVL.

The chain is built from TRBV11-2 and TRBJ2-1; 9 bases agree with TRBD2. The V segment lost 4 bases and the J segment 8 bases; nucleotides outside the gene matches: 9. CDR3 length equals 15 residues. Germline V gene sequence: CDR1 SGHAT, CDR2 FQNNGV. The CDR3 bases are TGTGCCAGCAGCTCCTATGGGCGGGAGGGGGATGAGCAGTTCTTC. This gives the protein CASSSYGREGDEQFF.

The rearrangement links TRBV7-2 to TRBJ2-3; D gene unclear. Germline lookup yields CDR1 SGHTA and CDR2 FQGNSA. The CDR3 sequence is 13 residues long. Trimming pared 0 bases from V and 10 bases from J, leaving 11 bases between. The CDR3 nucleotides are TGTGCCAGCAGCTTAGCGAGTACACCCCCGCAGTATTTT. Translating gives CASSLASTPPQYF.

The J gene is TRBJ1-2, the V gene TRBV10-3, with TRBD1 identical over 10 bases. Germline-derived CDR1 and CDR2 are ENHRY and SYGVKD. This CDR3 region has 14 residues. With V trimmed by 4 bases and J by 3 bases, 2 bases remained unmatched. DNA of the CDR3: TGTGCCATCAGTGCCGGACAGGGGGACTATGGCTACACCTTC. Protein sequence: CAISAGQGDYGYTF.

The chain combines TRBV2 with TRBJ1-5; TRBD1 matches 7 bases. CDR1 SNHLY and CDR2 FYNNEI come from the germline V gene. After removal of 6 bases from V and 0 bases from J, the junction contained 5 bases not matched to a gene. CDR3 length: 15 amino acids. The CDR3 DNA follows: TGTGCCAGCAGGATGGGACAGAGTAGCAATCAGCCCCAGCATTTT. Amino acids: CASRMGQSSNQPQHF.

The CDR3 coding sequence is TGTGCCAGCAGAAGCGAACAGACCCAGTACTTC. It yields the protein CASRSEQTQYF. The chain employs TRBV7-9 and TRBJ2-5; no firm D call. V shed 6 bases and J shed 6 bases, with 8 bases lying between them. Germline CDR1 SEHNR, CDR2 FQNEAQ (reference sequence). There are 11 residues in the CDR3.

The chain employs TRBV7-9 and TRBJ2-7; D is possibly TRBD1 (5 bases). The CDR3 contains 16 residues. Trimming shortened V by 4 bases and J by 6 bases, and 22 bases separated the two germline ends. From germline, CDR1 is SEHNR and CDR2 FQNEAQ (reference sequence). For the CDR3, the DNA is TGTGCCAGCAGCTCAGCTTCTCTGCAGGGAACGGGCGAGCAGTACTTC. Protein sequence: CASSSASLQGTGEQYF.

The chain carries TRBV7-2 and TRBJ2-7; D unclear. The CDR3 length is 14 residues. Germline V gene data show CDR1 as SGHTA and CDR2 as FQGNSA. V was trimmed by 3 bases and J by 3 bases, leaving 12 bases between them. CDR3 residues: CASSFGPNGYEQYF. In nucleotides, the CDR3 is TGTGCCAGCAGCTTCGGTCCGAATGGCTACGAGCAGTACTTC.

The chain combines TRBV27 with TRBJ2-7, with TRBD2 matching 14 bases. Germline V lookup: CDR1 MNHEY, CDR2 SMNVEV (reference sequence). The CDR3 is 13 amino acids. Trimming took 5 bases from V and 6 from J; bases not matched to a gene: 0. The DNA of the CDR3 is TGTGCCAGCAGTGGACTAGCGGGAGGCGAGCAGTACTTC. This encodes CASSGLAGGEQYF.

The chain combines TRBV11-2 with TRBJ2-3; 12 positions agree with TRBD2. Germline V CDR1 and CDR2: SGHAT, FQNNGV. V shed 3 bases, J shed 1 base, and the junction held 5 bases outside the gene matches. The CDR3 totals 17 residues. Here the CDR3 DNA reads TGTGCCAGCAGCTTCGGTAGACTAGCGGGAGGCACAGATACGCAGTATTTT. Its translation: CASSFGRLAGGTDTQYF. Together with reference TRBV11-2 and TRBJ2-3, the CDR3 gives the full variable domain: EAGVAQSPRYKIIEKRQSVAFWCNPISGHATLYWYQQILGQGPKLLIQFQNNGVVDDSQLPKDRFSAERLKGVDSTLKIQPAKLEDSAVYLCASSFGRLAGGTDTQYFGPGTRLTVL.